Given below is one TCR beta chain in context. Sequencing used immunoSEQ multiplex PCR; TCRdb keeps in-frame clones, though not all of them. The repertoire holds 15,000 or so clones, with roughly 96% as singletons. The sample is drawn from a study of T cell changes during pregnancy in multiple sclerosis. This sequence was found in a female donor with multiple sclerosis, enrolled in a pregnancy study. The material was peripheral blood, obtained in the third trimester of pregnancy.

The CDR3 DNA reads as TGCGCCAGCAGCCCCCAGGGGACAGGGACTAGCGGGAGGGCCAGGGAGCAGTACTTC. It codes for CASSPQGTGTSGRAREQYF. This chain links TRBV5-1 with TRBJ2-7, with TRBD2 matching 16 bases. J lost 7 bases, V lost 4 bases, and 17 bases had no gene match. The germline V gene encodes CDR1 SGHRS and CDR2 YFSETQ. The CDR3 extends over 19 amino acids.